The next 29 T cell receptor beta chains were all read from a single sample in a study of siplizumab effects on memory and regulatory T cells. Generated by immunoSEQ multiplex PCR, the TCRdb table keeps only in-frame clones and is missing some. The sample yields some 73,000 clones, about 92% seen once. Input material: CD8+ T cells sorted from blood. Receptor source: a human donor in good health.

V gene TRBV5-6 combines with J gene TRBJ1-5, with unresolved D. The V gene lost 1 base and the J gene lost 0 bases, with 8 bases spanning the gap. The CDR3 runs 15 residues. From germline, CDR1 is SGHDT and CDR2 YYEEEE. In DNA form, the CDR3 reads TGTGCCAGCAGCTTGCAAGGATATAGCAATCAGCCCCAGCATTTT. It is translated as CASSLQGYSNQPQHF.

The genes are TRBV28 and TRBJ2-1, with TRBD1 as a possible D gene (6 bases). There are 15 residues in the CDR3. From germline, CDR1 is MDHEN and CDR2 SYDVKM. Trimming cost V 8 bases and J 0 bases, with 14 bases left between them. The CDR3: CASSAGDNSYNEQFF. The CDR3 DNA reads TGTGCCAGCTCCGCAGGGGACAACTCCTACAATGAGCAGTTCTTC.

This sequence joins TRBV6-1 and TRBJ1-1; perhaps TRBD1 as D (5 bases). The length of the CDR3 is 15 residues. Germline V gene data show CDR1 as MNHNS and CDR2 as SASEGT. With 2 bases removed from V and 1 base from J, the gap between germline ends came to 11 bases. The CDR3 DNA follows: TGTGCCAGCAGTGAATCTAACGGACAGAACACTGAAGCTTTCTTT. Translation: CASSESNGQNTEAFF.

This clone has only one observation. This chain uses TRBV19 with TRBJ2-1, with D perhaps TRBD1 (6 bases). This CDR3 has 15 residues. CDR1 and CDR2 (germline): LNHDA, SQIVND (reference sequence). With 6 bases removed from V and 0 bases from J, the gap between germline ends came to 12 bases. CDR3 protein: CASSLTGSSYNEQFF. The CDR3 DNA follows: TGTGCCAGTAGCCTTACAGGGAGCTCCTACAATGAGCAGTTCTTC.

The J gene is TRBJ2-3, the V gene TRBV6-5; D gene uncertain. V was cut by 7 bases and J by 2 bases, with 7 bases left in between. CDR3 length: 12 amino acids. Germline CDR1 MNHEY, CDR2 SVGAGI. The CDR3 DNA sequence: TGTGCCAGCACCTCGAACACAGATACGCAGTATTTT. Translation gives CASTSNTDTQYF.

The chain employs TRBV5-8 and TRBJ2-5, with 11 bases identical to TRBD1. With 4 bases clipped from V and 1 base from J, the junction kept 3 bases outside the gene matches. Germline CDR1 is SGHTS and CDR2 is YDEGEE. This CDR3 comprises 15 residues. The CDR3 coding sequence is TGTGCCAGCAGCCCCGGGACAGGGGGCCAAGAGACCCAGTACTTC. Residues: CASSPGTGGQETQYF. The full variable domain, rest sourced from reference TRBV5-8 and TRBJ2-5, is EAGVTQSPTHLIKTRGQQATLRCSPISGHTSVYWYQQALGLGLQFLLWYDEGEERNRGNFPPRFSGRQFPNYSSELNVNALELEDSALYLCASSPGTGGQETQYFGPGTRLLVL.

J is TRBJ1-1 and V is TRBV6-1, with D perhaps matching TRBD1 (5 bases). The CDR3 totals 15 residues. Germline CDR1 reads MNHNS; CDR2 reads SASEGT. With 11 bases removed from V and 1 base from J, the gap between germline ends came to 20 bases. CDR3 DNA sequence: TGTGCCTCTCTCCTTCCGGCAGGACAGAACACTGAAGCTTTCTTT. As protein: CASLLPAGQNTEAFF.

This sequence joins TRBV18 and TRBJ2-7; 12 bases align to TRBD1. The ends lost 3 bases at V and 7 bases at J; junction bases unmatched: 7. Germline values: CDR1 KGHSH, CDR2 LQKENI. The CDR3 has 15 residues. This chain's CDR3 is CASSPKGQGAQEQYF. The CDR3 DNA reads as TGTGCCAGCTCACCTAAGGGACAGGGGGCGCAAGAGCAGTACTTC.

The chain links TRBV29-1 to TRBJ2-1, with D possibly matching TRBD2 (6 bases). The V gene lost 6 bases and the J gene lost 8 bases, with 32 bases spanning the gap. The CDR3 length is 18 residues. Looked up from germline, CDR1 is SQVTM and CDR2 is ANQGSEA. The CDR3 DNA follows: TGCAGCGTCTCTCCCGATCTGGACAAGGGAGGTATCTTGGATGAGCAGTTCTTC. This gives the protein CSVSPDLDKGGILDEQFF.

This clone showed up just once. The chain is built from TRBV28 and TRBJ2-1; 10 bases align to TRBD1. After removal of 6 bases from V and 8 bases from J, the junction contained 4 bases not matched to a gene. Germline CDR1 is MDHEN and CDR2 is SYDVKM. The CDR3 consists of 13 residues. CDR3 DNA sequence: TGTGCCAGCAGCCCGACAGGGGGCGATGAGCAGTTCTTC. This gives the protein CASSPTGGDEQFF.

This chain joins TRBV19 and TRBJ2-2, with a weak D call TRBD2 (5 bases). The CDR3 is made up of 15 amino acids. Trimming shortened V by 3 bases and J by 5 bases, and 13 bases separated the two germline ends. Germline lookup yields CDR1 LNHDA and CDR2 SQIVND (reference sequence). CDR3 nucleotide sequence: TGTGCCAGTAGTATCTACGGGATTGGTACCGGGGAGCTGTTTTTT. Translated: CASSIYGIGTGELFF. Full variable domain (missing parts from reference TRBV19 and TRBJ2-2): DGGITQSPKYLFRKEGQNVTLSCEQNLNHDAMYWYRQDPGQGLRLIYYSQIVNDFQKGDIAEGYSVSREKKESFPLTVTSAQKNPTAFYLCASSIYGIGTGELFFGEGSRLTVL.

The CDR3 loop is CASSLEGQSNQPQHF. The CDR3 DNA reads as TGTGCCAGCAGCTTAGAAGGTCAGAGCAATCAGCCCCAGCATTTT. J is TRBJ1-5 and V is TRBV11-3, with D uncertain. This CDR3 spans 15 amino acids. V shed 0 bases and J shed 1 base, with 7 bases lying between them. Germline-derived CDR1 and CDR2 are SGHNT and YENEEA. Filled out from reference TRBV11-3 and TRBJ1-5, the complete variable domain reads EAGVVQSPRYKIIEKKQPVAFWCNPISGHNTLYWYLQNLGQGPELLIRYENEEAVDDSQLPKDRFSAERLKGVDSTLKIQPAELGDSAVYLCASSLEGQSNQPQHFGDGTRLSIL.

V gene TRBV5-6 combines with J gene TRBJ1-1, with TRBD1 matching 8 bases. Germline CDR1 is SGHDT and CDR2 is YYEEEE. The V gene end was trimmed by 1 base and the J gene end by 0 bases; junction bases not matched to a gene: 5. The CDR3 is 16 amino acids. The CDR3 spells CASSLYQQGVNTEAFF. The CDR3 DNA reads as TGTGCCAGCAGCTTGTACCAACAGGGGGTGAACACTGAAGCTTTCTTT.

V gene TRBV4-3 combines with J gene TRBJ2-6; D unresolved. The CDR3 covers 15 residues. V lost 4 bases to trimming and J lost 0 bases, with 7 bases between them. Germline CDR1 reads LGHNA; CDR2 reads YSLEER. The CDR3 reads CASSLVDSGANVLTF. CDR3 coding DNA: TGCGCCAGCAGCCTGGTAGACTCTGGGGCCAACGTCCTGACTTTC.

V usage is TRBV6-5 and J usage is TRBJ2-7; the D gene is possibly TRBD1 (8 bases). With 5 bases removed from V and 3 bases from J, the gap between germline ends came to 14 bases. The CDR3 sequence is 14 residues long. In germline, CDR1 is MNHEY, CDR2 SVGAGI. CDR3 loop: CASSRTGRGYEQYF. The CDR3 DNA reads TGTGCCAGCAGTCGGACAGGGAGGGGCTACGAGCAGTACTTC.

The chain recombines TRBV28 with TRBJ2-3; 9 positions agree with TRBD1. Germline trimming cut 4 bases from V and 5 bases from J; bases unmatched to any gene: 13. The CDR3 has 17 residues. Per germline, CDR1 MDHEN and CDR2 SYDVKM. This CDR3 reads CASSSWDREALGDTQYF. The CDR3 DNA reads as TGTGCCAGCAGTTCCTGGGACAGGGAGGCCCTTGGAGATACGCAGTATTTT.

CDR3 residues: CASSEGRDSYEQYF. CDR3 bases: TGTGCCAGCAGTGAAGGGAGGGACTCCTACGAGCAGTACTTC. This chain uses TRBV2 with TRBJ2-7, with D tentatively TRBD2 (6 bases). This CDR3 is built from 14 residues. Germline lookup yields CDR1 SNHLY and CDR2 FYNNEI. V was shortened by 1 base and J by 0 bases, with 7 bases between the two germline ends.

The rearrangement links TRBV2 to TRBJ1-2; D is undetermined. Germline V gene lookup returns CDR1 SNHLY and CDR2 FYNNEI. V was trimmed by 6 bases and J by 6 bases, leaving 17 bases between them. There are 14 residues in the CDR3. CDR3 residues: CASRYYSLGNGYTF. The CDR3, as DNA: TGTGCCAGCAGGTACTACAGCCTGGGGAATGGCTACACCTTC. Full variable domain (outside the CDR3, taken from reference TRBV2 and TRBJ1-2): EPEVTQTPSHQVTQMGQEVILRCVPISNHLYFYWYRQILGQKVEFLVSFYNNEISEKSEIFDDQFSVERPDGSNFTLKIRSTKLEDSAMYFCASRYYSLGNGYTFGSGTRLTVV.

This sequence joins TRBV9 and TRBJ1-1; D ambiguous. Between the trimmed V and J ends, which lost 0 bases and 0 bases, there was a span of 3 bases. This CDR3 has 13 amino acids. The germline gives CDR1 SGDLS, CDR2 YYNGEE. This CDR3 reads CASSVEVNTEAFF. DNA of the CDR3: TGTGCCAGCAGCGTAGAGGTGAACACTGAAGCTTTCTTT.

In DNA form, the CDR3 reads TGTGCCAGCAGCTTGGGGCTAGCGGGGTCCCTAGATCCCTACAATGAGCAGTTCTTC. Translating it yields CASSLGLAGSLDPYNEQFF. This chain joins TRBV5-5 and TRBJ2-1, with TRBD2 matching over 9 bases. V lost 0 bases and J lost 2; bases outside the gene matches: 12. The CDR3 loop spans 19 amino acids. Germline V gives CDR1 SGHKS, CDR2 YYEKEE (reference sequence).

The rearrangement uses TRBV9 and TRBJ2-5; D might be TRBD1 (6 bases). Germline V CDR1 and CDR2: SGDLS, YYNGEE. The CDR3 runs 13 residues. Trimming took off 0 bases at V and 6 bases at J, with 9 bases between the two ends. CDR3: CASSVEGVQTQYF. Written as DNA, the CDR3 is TGTGCCAGCAGCGTAGAGGGGGTACAGACCCAGTACTTC.

V is TRBV12-5 and J is TRBJ1-2, with TRBD1 as a possible D gene (5 bases). Germline V lookup: CDR1 LGHNT, CDR2 FRNRAP. The ends were cut back, 4 bases at V and 6 bases at J, with 27 bases in the middle. The CDR3 has 18 amino acids. The CDR3 DNA is TGTGCTAGTGGTTCACCCGAGGCAGGGAATGATGAGAAGGATGGCTACACCTTC. Its translation: CASGSPEAGNDEKDGYTF.

V usage is TRBV6-5 and J usage is TRBJ1-2; D is undetermined. The CDR3 contains 15 residues. V lost 2 bases to trimming and J lost 3 bases, with 13 bases between them. Germline V CDR1 and CDR2: MNHEY, SVGAGI. CDR3 sequence: CASSYPGGGYYGYTF. The CDR3 coding sequence is TGTGCCAGCAGTTACCCCGGTGGAGGGTACTATGGCTACACCTTC.

V is TRBV5-6 and J is TRBJ1-5; D may be TRBD1 (6 bases). This CDR3 contains 17 residues. V lost 2 bases and J 1 base, leaving 16 bases between the germline ends. CDR1 and CDR2 from the germline V gene are SGHDT and YYEEEE. The CDR3 here is CASSLGAHRESNQPQHF. Written as DNA, the CDR3 is TGTGCCAGCAGCTTAGGGGCCCACAGGGAAAGCAATCAGCCCCAGCATTTT.

The chain couples TRBV6-5 to TRBJ1-6; D not certain. Trimming took off 2 bases at V and 0 bases at J, with 8 bases between the two ends. Germline V gene data show CDR1 as MNHEY and CDR2 as SVGAGI. CDR3 length: 16 amino acids. CDR3 DNA sequence: TGTGCCAGCAGTTACGAGCCGAGCTCCTATAATTCACCCCTCCACTTT. It translates to CASSYEPSSYNSPLHF.

CDR3 region: CASSPERGAWTDTQYF. In DNA, the CDR3 is TGTGCCAGCAGCCCCGAGCGGGGGGCTTGGACTGATACGCAGTATTTT. V usage is TRBV7-9 and J usage is TRBJ2-3, with 9 bases lining up with TRBD2. Germline CDR1 and CDR2: SEHNR and FQNEAQ (reference sequence). After removal of 5 bases from V and 6 bases from J, the junction contained 12 bases not matched to a gene. This CDR3 is built from 16 residues.

The chain joins TRBV9 to TRBJ1-1; D uncertain. Looked up from germline, CDR1 is SGDLS and CDR2 is YYNGEE. CDR3 length: 12 residues. Trimming removed 2 bases at V and 3 bases at J, with 5 bases between. CDR3 nucleotide sequence: TGTGCCAGCAGCGTTTACGACACTGAAGCTTTCTTT. Translated: CASSVYDTEAFF.

The chain recombines TRBV28 with TRBJ2-7, with 11 bases aligning to TRBD1. J lost 3 bases, V lost 7 bases, and 2 bases had no gene match. The CDR3 covers 13 residues. Germline-derived CDR1 and CDR2 are MDHEN and SYDVKM. In nucleotides, the CDR3 is TGTGCCAGCACTGGGACAGGGGGCTACGAGCAGTACTTC. Translating gives CASTGTGGYEQYF.

V usage is TRBV27 and J usage is TRBJ2-7; perhaps TRBD1 as D (5 bases). Germline-derived CDR1 and CDR2 are MNHEY and SMNVEV (reference sequence). This CDR3 region has 13 residues. Trimming took off 5 bases at V and 7 bases at J, with 15 bases between the two ends. CDR3: CASSPSSAGEQYF. The CDR3 nucleotides are TGTGCCAGCAGTCCGTCCTCGGCAGGGGAGCAGTACTTC.